These T cell receptor beta chains were read from a single sample in a study of blood T cell repertoires in COVID-19. TCRdb's copy holds only in-frame clones and misses some; the assay was immunoSEQ multiplex PCR. Found here are 97,000 or so clones, about 80% of them singletons; the top ten hold about 10%. Sequencing was carried out using peripheral blood. Source of these receptors: a man between 65 and 85 years old with acute or convalescent COVID-19. The CDR3 runs from the conserved cysteine through the conserved F or W. A D gene is named only where the DNA matches it firmly. Size values are once, few and many counts, or a class for expanded clones, and some rows have none.

NA,TRBV5-1,TRBJ2-3,TRBD2,TGCGCCAGCAGCCGGGGGCGGGGGGATTACACAGATACGCAGTATTTT,CASSRGRGDYTDTQYF
NA,TRBV28,TRBJ2-1,NA,TGTGCCAGCGACGGAGGCTCCTACAATGAGCAGTTCTTC,CASDGGSYNEQFF
few,TRBV5-1,TRBJ2-7,TRBD2,TGCGCCAGCAGCTACGGACGGGAGGGCTCCTACGAGCAGTACTTC,CASSYGREGSYEQYF
NA,TRBV18,TRBJ1-1,TRBD1,TGTGCCAGCTCACCCCCCGGAACACGGACAGGGAACACTGAAGCTTTCTTT,CASSPPGTRTGNTEAFF
NA,TRBV6-2/TRBV6-3,TRBJ2-7,NA,TGTGCCAGCAGTCGCGGATTAGCGGTAGACGAGCAGTACTTC,CASSRGLAVDEQYF
once,TRBV28,TRBJ1-1,NA,TGTGGCTCAAGGGGGAACACTGAAGCTTTCTTT,CGSRGNTEAFF
once,TRBV2,TRBJ2-5,TRBD2,TGTGCCAGCATTATGAGGCTAGCGGGAGGTGAGACCCAGTACTTC,CASIMRLAGGETQYF
few,TRBV6-5,TRBJ1-1,NA,TGTGCCAGCAGTTACGGGCAGGTCCAGAACACTGAAGCTTTCTTT,CASSYGQVQNTEAFF
NA,TRBV7-2,TRBJ1-5,TRBD1,TGTGCCAGCAGTGACACAGGGGGTAATCAGCCCCAGCATTTT,CASSDTGGNQPQHF
NA,TRBV28,TRBJ2-1,TRBD2,TGTGCCGCAAATCGGCGGGAGTCTGAGCAGTTCTTC,CAANRRESEQFF
NA,TRBV24-1,TRBJ2-7,TRBD2,TGTGCCACCAGTGACCGGACTAGCGGGAGGCACGAGCAGTACTTC,CATSDRTSGRHEQYF
once,TRBV7-9,TRBJ1-3,NA,TGTGCCAGCAGCACAACTGGAAACACCATATATTTT,CASSTTGNTIYF
NA,TRBV28,TRBJ1-4,NA,TGTGCCAGCAGTTTAGGGGGCGGTGAAAAACTGTTTTTT,CASSLGGGEKLFF
NA,TRBV6-5,TRBJ2-7,TRBD1,TGTGCCAGCAGTTACTTTGGACAGGGGGCGCGTTACGAGCAGTACTTC,CASSYFGQGARYEQYF
NA,TRBV18,TRBJ1-4,NA,TGTGCCAGCTCACCAGGGGCAAGCGAAGAAAAACTGTTTTTT,CASSPGASEEKLFF
NA,TRBV10-2,TRBJ2-1,NA,TGCGCCAGCATTGGAATCATGGGGGGGGCATGGCAGTTCTTC,CASIGIMGGAWQFF
NA,TRBV4-3,TRBJ2-1,TRBD2,TGCGCCAGCAGCCAAGTCGGGACTAACAATGAGCAGTTCTTC,CASSQVGTNNEQFF
NA,TRBV6-5,TRBJ1-3,NA,TGTGCCAGCAGTTACTCGGGCCCGGCCCCTGGAAACACCATATATTTT,CASSYSGPAPGNTIYF
NA,TRBV2,TRBJ1-2,NA,TGTGCCAGCAGTGAAGGCCGGGACTTCGGCGGCTACACCTTC,CASSEGRDFGGYTF
NA,TRBV28,TRBJ2-2,NA,TGTGCCAGCAGTACTCTCTGGGGGGGCAGGTTTAACGGGGAGCTGTTTTTT,CASSTLWGGRFNGELFF
NA,TRBV5-1,TRBJ1-1,TRBD1,TGCGCCAGCAGCTTAGGACAGGGGGGGTTGGCTTTCTTT,CASSLGQGGLAFF
once,TRBV18,TRBJ2-1,NA,TGTGCCAGCTCACCACGACAGGATCAGGGTGAGCAGTTCTTC,CASSPRQDQGEQFF
NA,TRBV6-5,TRBJ1-5,TRBD1,TGTGCCAGCAGGGCAGGGACAGGGGGGGAGCCCCAGCATTTT,CASRAGTGGEPQHF
NA,TRBV24-1,TRBJ2-1,NA,TGTGCCACCGCGGGCGCCCCCTACAATGAGCAGTTCTTC,CATAGAPYNEQFF
NA,TRBV29-1,TRBJ1-2,TRBD1,TGCAGCGTCCAACAGGTGGGGACAGGCTTCTATGGCTACACCTTC,CSVQQVGTGFYGYTF
NA,TRBV7-9,TRBJ1-2,NA,TGTGCCAGCAGCTTAGATGGGCATCCGGTTGGCTACACCTTC,CASSLDGHPVGYTF
NA,TRBV5-5,TRBJ1-5,NA,TGTGCCAGCAGCTTAGAGGCAGTGGGTGGCCAGCCCCAGCATTTT,CASSLEAVGGQPQHF
once,TRBV11-2,TRBJ1-2,TRBD1,TGTGCCAGCACCAGACAGGGGGCTGATGGCTACACCTTC,CASTRQGADGYTF
NA,TRBV30,TRBJ1-2,NA,TGTGCCTGGAGTGTTTTTGGGGAGTACACCTTC,CAWSVFGEYTF
few,TRBV5-1,TRBJ2-7,NA,TGCGCCAGCACGTGGGAGACAGGTTCCCACTACGAGCAGTACTTC,CASTWETGSHYEQYF
NA,TRBV19,TRBJ2-3,TRBD2,TGTGCCAGTAGTACGGGGGACTACGGGACAGATACGCAGTATTTT,CASSTGDYGTDTQYF
NA,TRBV3-1/TRBV3-2,TRBJ2-7,NA,TGTGCCAGCAGCCAAAGAGGGACTGTGTCGTGGGAGCAGTACTTC,CASSQRGTVSWEQYF
NA,TRBV9,TRBJ2-1,TRBD2,TGTGCCAGCAGCCCGGGTGGGGGAACCGTAGCGGGAGGGTTGGCATACAATGAGCAGTTCTTC,CASSPGGGTVAGGLAYNEQFF
NA,TRBV6-5,TRBJ2-2,NA,TGTGCCAGCAAGACAGCATATAGCACCGGGGAGCTGTTTTTT,CASKTAYSTGELFF
NA,TRBV7-2,TRBJ2-4,NA,TGTGCCAGCAGCTTAGCCCCCAACAGCATTCAGTACTTC,CASSLAPNSIQYF
NA,TRBV6-2/TRBV6-3,TRBJ2-7,TRBD2,TGTGCCAGCAGTTCACTCCCCACTCCGACTAGCGGGAGTTCCTACGAGCAGTACTTC,CASSSLPTPTSGSSYEQYF
once,TRBV5-1,TRBJ2-7,TRBD2,TGCGCCCGCAGCTTGGCCGGGACTGGGGGGGCCTACGAGCAGTACTTC,CARSLAGTGGAYEQYF
NA,TRBV15,TRBJ2-5,NA,TGTGCCACCAGCAGAGATGGCTTTAGGGAGTTCCAAGAGACCCAGTACTTC,CATSRDGFREFQETQYF
NA,TRBV5-8,TRBJ2-7,NA,TGTGCCAGCAGTTTCAAGGGGTTCCCCTACGAGCAGTACTTC,CASSFKGFPYEQYF
NA,TRBV24-1,TRBJ1-4,TRBD1,TGTGCCACCAGTACCCAGGGGGCCCGTATAGTGTATGAAAAACTGTTTTTT,CATSTQGARIVYEKLFF
NA,TRBV11-3,TRBJ1-1,TRBD1,TGTGCCAGCAGCTTGGGACAGGGGGATAACACTGAAGCTTTCTTT,CASSLGQGDNTEAFF
NA,TRBV7-2,TRBJ2-1,TRBD1,TGTGCCAGCAGCTATGGGACAGGGGGCTCCTACAATGAGCAGTTCTTC,CASSYGTGGSYNEQFF
NA,TRBV30,TRBJ2-1,TRBD1,TGTGCCTGGAGTGCGATAGGGACAGGGGTTTGGAATGAGCAGTTCTTC,CAWSAIGTGVWNEQFF
NA,TRBV3-1/TRBV3-2,TRBJ1-2,NA,TGTGCCAGCAGTACTGCAGCGGCCCCAGCTAACTATGGCTACACCTTC,CASSTAAAPANYGYTF
NA,TRBV6-5,TRBJ1-1,NA,TGTGCCAGCAGTTTTCGGAACACTGAAGCTTTCTTT,CASSFRNTEAFF
NA,TRBV11-2,TRBJ2-1,NA,TGTGCCAGCAGCTTACTCCAGGGGTGGAATGAGCAGTTCTTC,CASSLLQGWNEQFF
NA,TRBV3-1/TRBV3-2,TRBJ2-7,TRBD1,TGTGCCAGCAGCCAAGCGCTGACAGGGGCGAGGGATCAGTACTTC,CASSQALTGARDQYF